This TCR beta chain was profiled in a study of cytomegalovirus exposure and HLA in healthy donors. The primer mix had 60 Vbeta and 13 Jbeta primers. TCRdb's copy holds only in-frame clones and misses some; the assay was immunoSEQ multiplex PCR. Of about 180,000 clones listed, roughly 75% are singletons. The CDR3 loop spans 14 amino acids. Germline V lookup: CDR1 MNHNY, CDR2 SVGAGI (reference sequence). The J segment lost 8 bases and the V segment lost 7 bases, leaving 7 bases of the junction unmatched. Overall study results and limits: Across HLA loci, a later analysis found differing TCR association rates, with DRB1 most and HLA-C fewest.

This clone occurred a few times. Antigen specificity is unknown. This receptor was identified in a woman in her twenties or thirties in good health and CMV-seronegative. The chain is built from TRBV6-6 and TRBJ1-4; 10 nucleotides match TRBD1. The sequenced sample was PBMCs. The DNA of the CDR3 is TGTGCCAGCATCAAAGACAGGGGGCTAGAAAAACTGTTTTTT. Translation gives CASIKDRGLEKLFF.